Presented here are 17 T cell receptor beta chains from one specimen sequenced in a study of patients and donors after allogeneic stem cell transplantation. TCRdb used MiXCR to reprocess the RT-PCR reads, holding one entry per CDR3 protein. The table includes about 31,000 distinct CDR3 sequences, almost 7% detected once. The sequenced sample consisted of blood, either unsorted or a sorted T cell fraction (not recorded which). The source of these receptors is a human donor who was either an allogeneic HSCT recipient or a stem cell or donor lymphocyte infusion donor (not recorded which). It is not recorded whose cells these are; they may come from a transplant donor.

This sequence joins TRBV20-1 and TRBJ1-2; no reliable D call. V was shortened by 2 bases and J by 2 bases, with 18 bases between the two germline ends. Per the germline V gene, CDR1 is DFQATT and CDR2 is SNEGSKA (reference sequence). The CDR3 consists of 16 residues. CDR3 coding DNA: TGCAGTGCTAGACCCCCCCTGTACATAGGCAACTATGGCTACACCTTC. It yields the protein CSARPPLYIGNYGYTF.

This clonotype was counted at least ten times. This rearrangement joins TRBV7-8 to TRBJ2-1; no clear D gene. This CDR3 has 14 amino acids. V lost 1 base and J 0 bases, leaving 4 bases between the germline ends. Germline assignment: CDR1 SGHVS and CDR2 FQNEAQ. The DNA of the CDR3 is TGTGCCAGCAGCTTAGGGTTCTCCTACAATGAGCAGTTCTTC. Protein: CASSLGFSYNEQFF.

This clonotype has just a few counts. The chain has TRBV7-2 and TRBJ1-3; TRBD1 matches at 12 bases. CDR1 is SGHTA, CDR2 FQGNSA, per germline. The J segment lost 4 bases and the V segment lost 9 bases, leaving 19 bases of the junction unmatched. The CDR3 consists of 19 residues. For the CDR3, the DNA is TGTGCCAGTAGGGGACCGGGACAGGGGGCTAGCGGCTCGGGAAACACCATATATTTT. Its protein is CASRGPGQGASGSGNTIYF.

The rearrangement uses TRBV10-3 and TRBJ2-5, with a possible D match to TRBD2 (5 bases). CDR1 and CDR2 from the germline V gene are ENHRY and SYGVKD. CDR3 length: 16 amino acids. The germline V and J ends were trimmed by 3 bases and 2 bases, with 16 bases remaining between them. The CDR3 here is CAISEVSPSPQETQYF. As DNA, the CDR3 is TGTGCCATCAGTGAAGTGTCTCCTAGCCCACAAGAGACCCAGTACTTC.

This clonotype was counted at least ten times. The chain joins TRBV20-1 to TRBJ1-1; possible D gene TRBD1, 5 bases. This CDR3 spans 13 amino acids. Germline-derived CDR1 and CDR2 are DFQATT and SNEGSKA (reference sequence). The V and J ends lost 0 bases and 11 bases respectively, with 16 bases between them. In DNA form, the CDR3 reads TGCAGTGCTAGAGATGACGGGGCCGGATGGGCTTTCTTT. Translated, it gives CSARDDGAGWAFF.

Ten or more counts support this clonotype. The chain is built from TRBV7-2 and TRBJ1-5; no definite D call. From germline, CDR1 is SGHTA and CDR2 FQGNSA. Trimming removed 8 bases at V and 6 bases at J, with 17 bases between. This CDR3 contains 14 residues. The CDR3 loop reads CASGPALPGQPQHF. CDR3 DNA: TGTGCCAGCGGTCCGGCCCTGCCGGGTCAGCCCCAGCATTTT.

This clonotype was seen at least ten times. The chain joins TRBV27 to TRBJ2-7; D gene ambiguous. Per germline, CDR1 MNHEY and CDR2 SMNVEV (reference sequence). The CDR3 spans 13 residues. V lost 5 bases and J 0 bases, leaving 8 bases between the germline ends. CDR3 sequence (DNA): TGTGCCAGCAGTATCTCTGGCTCCTACGAGCAGTACTTC. Translation gives CASSISGSYEQYF.

In its sample, this clonotype was seen many times. The V gene is TRBV7-3, the J gene TRBJ2-3, with TRBD2 as a possible D gene (6 bases). CDR3 length equals 16 residues. Trimming took 2 bases from V and 2 from J, leaving 14 bases between them. Germline CDR1 and CDR2: SGHTA and FQGTGA. CDR3 protein: CASSLVASATTDTQYF. The CDR3 region has the DNA TGTGCCAGCAGCTTAGTCGCTAGCGCTACCACAGATACGCAGTATTTT.

J is TRBJ2-6 and V is TRBV7-9; D ambiguous. Deletions cut 8 bases from V and 0 bases from J, with 8 bases between. Per the germline V gene, CDR1 is SEHNR and CDR2 is FQNEAQ (reference sequence). CDR3 length: 14 residues. Written as DNA, the CDR3 is TGTGCCAGCGGGCCGAGCTCTGGGGCCAACGTCCTGACTTTC. This gives the protein CASGPSSGANVLTF.

This clonotype was observed a few times. V is TRBV28 and J is TRBJ2-7; tentatively, D is TRBD1 or TRBD2 (7 bases each). Germline V gives CDR1 MDHEN, CDR2 SYDVKM. The CDR3 has 12 amino acids. V was trimmed by 6 bases and J by 12 bases, leaving 18 bases between them. CDR3 in DNA: TGTGCCAGCAGGCTCCCCCAGGGGGGGTCGTACTTC. Encoded protein: CASRLPQGGSYF.

This clonotype was seen only a few times. The rearrangement joins TRBV7-2 to TRBJ2-3; TRBD1 matches at 9 bases. Germline assignment: CDR1 SGHTA and CDR2 FQGNSA. The CDR3 is made up of 16 amino acids. After removal of 3 bases from V and 4 bases from J, the junction contained 8 bases not matched to a gene. This CDR3 reads CASSFSPGQGPDTQYF. Here the CDR3 DNA reads TGTGCCAGCAGCTTTTCTCCGGGACAGGGACCAGATACGCAGTATTTT.

This clonotype showed up just a few times. The rearrangement joins TRBV3-1 to TRBJ2-7, with 10 nucleotides matching TRBD1. J lost 6 bases, V lost 4 bases, and 6 bases had no gene match. CDR1 LGHDT and CDR2 YNNKEL come from the germline V gene (reference sequence). The CDR3 is made up of 14 amino acids. In DNA form, the CDR3 reads TGTGCCAGCAGCCCCGGGACAGGGGCTGGCGAGCAGTACTTC. It yields the protein CASSPGTGAGEQYF.

This clonotype was recorded many times. This chain links TRBV24-1 with TRBJ2-7; 12 positions agree with TRBD1. The germline V gene encodes CDR1 KGHDR and CDR2 SFDVKD. CDR3 length: 15 amino acids. Trimming took 5 bases from V and 8 from J; bases not matched to a gene: 9. CDR3 residues: CATSVGTGGFSQQYF. In nucleotides, the CDR3 is TGTGCCACCAGTGTTGGGACAGGGGGCTTTAGTCAGCAGTACTTC.

This clonotype was seen ten or more times. The V gene is TRBV4-1, the J gene TRBJ1-3; D possibly corresponds to TRBD1 (5 bases). CDR1 is MGHRA and CDR2 is YSYEKL in the germline V gene. This CDR3 has 14 residues. Trimming pared 4 bases from V and 2 bases from J, leaving 9 bases between. CDR3: CASSPWGAGNTIYF. The CDR3 coding sequence is TGCGCCAGCAGCCCGTGGGGGGCTGGAAACACCATATATTTT.

V usage is TRBV7-9 and J usage is TRBJ2-1; TRBD2 aligns across 10 bases. Germline CDR1 SEHNR, CDR2 FQNEAQ (reference sequence). This CDR3 has 15 amino acids. Trimming cost V 6 bases and J 7 bases; bases outside gene matches: 9. CDR3 loop: CASSAASGRRNEQFF. DNA of the CDR3: TGTGCCAGCAGTGCGGCTAGCGGGAGACGGAATGAGCAGTTCTTC. The variable domain in full, with the rest retrieved from reference TRBV7-9 and TRBJ2-1, is DTGVSQNPRHKITKRGQNVTFRCDPISEHNRLYWYRQTLGQGPEFLTYFQNEAQLEKSRLLSDRFSAERPKGSFSTLEIQRTEQGDSAMYLCASSAASGRRNEQFFGPGTRLTVL.

This clonotype occurred a few times. The V and J genes are TRBV7-9 and TRBJ2-1; 12 bases agree with TRBD2. The CDR3 sequence is 18 residues long. The junction had 10 bases not matched to a gene; V was cut back by 0 bases and J by 7 bases. The germline V gene has CDR1 SEHNR and CDR2 FQNEAQ (reference sequence). This CDR3 is CASSLARSSGRVWNEQFF. In nucleotides, the CDR3 is TGTGCCAGCAGCTTAGCGAGGTCTAGCGGGAGGGTCTGGAATGAGCAGTTCTTC.

This clonotype was observed a handful of times. The genes are TRBV12-3 or TRBV12-4 and TRBJ2-3, with 7 bases that match TRBD2. J was trimmed by 2 bases and V by 3 bases; bases with no gene match: 5. The CDR3 covers 15 residues. The CDR3 DNA reads as TGTGCCAGCAGTTTTGCGGGGGTAGACACAGATACGCAGTATTTT. Its protein product is CASSFAGVDTDTQYF.